The next 12 T cell receptor beta chains were all read from a single sample in a study of OX40 agonist ivuxolimab in advanced cancers. Libraries were prepared by immunoSEQ multiplex PCR; TCRdb keeps only in-frame clonotypes and omits some of them. The sample includes about 73,000 clones, around nine tenths seen only once; the top ten take roughly 0.64%. Sample: CD4+ or CD8+ T cells sorted from blood, taken in a trial of the OX40 agonist ivuxolimab. The receptors shown here come from an adult with an advanced solid tumor such as melanoma, head and neck, liver or kidney cancer.

The chain links TRBV5-5 to TRBJ1-4; 7 bases agree with TRBD1. The CDR3 covers 14 residues. The germline CDR1 and CDR2 sequences are SGHKS and YYEKEE (reference sequence). The V and J ends lost 3 bases and 3 bases, in that order; junction bases with no gene match: 2. CDR3: CASSYGTANEKLFF. As DNA, the CDR3 is TGTGCCAGCAGCTATGGGACAGCTAATGAAAAACTGTTTTTT.

The table lists this clone with a count of one. The rearrangement links TRBV5-8 to TRBJ1-3; 7 nucleotides agree with TRBD1. Germline V CDR1 and CDR2: SGHTS, YDEGEE. The CDR3 covers 14 residues. The V gene end was trimmed by 1 base and the J gene end by 2 bases; junction bases not matched to a gene: 0. Here the CDR3 DNA reads TGTGCCAGCAGCTTGACAGGGGCTGGAAACACCATATATTTT. Amino acid sequence: CASSLTGAGNTIYF.

The chain employs TRBV6-4 and TRBJ2-7; 11 bases are shared with TRBD2. With V trimmed by 5 bases and J by 2 bases, 8 bases remained unmatched. The CDR3 runs 16 residues. The germline CDR1 and CDR2 sequences are MRHNA and SNTAGT. This CDR3 is CASSRPGLAVPYEQYF. DNA of the CDR3: TGTGCCAGCAGTCGCCCGGGACTAGCGGTCCCCTACGAGCAGTACTTC.

This chain uses TRBV5-6 with TRBJ1-6; TRBD1 matches 8 bases. Looked up from germline, CDR1 is SGHDT and CDR2 is YYEEEE. The CDR3 is made up of 16 amino acids. After removal of 3 bases from V and 3 bases from J, the junction contained 5 bases not matched to a gene. This CDR3 reads CASSSPGQDYNSPLHF. CDR3 DNA: TGTGCCAGCAGCTCCCCGGGACAGGACTATAATTCACCCCTCCACTTT.

CDR3 region: CASKTSGFSRAFF. The DNA of the CDR3 is TGTGCCAGCAAAACCTCCGGGTTTTCAAGGGCTTTCTTT. V is TRBV2 and J is TRBJ1-1; D is undetermined. The CDR3 consists of 13 residues. Deletions cut 7 bases from V and 11 bases from J, with 20 bases between. CDR1 is SNHLY, CDR2 FYNNEI, per germline.

The CDR3 nucleotides are TGTGCCAGTAGTGTCTCCGGGACAGGGGGAGTGGAGACCCAGTACTTC. Translated: CASSVSGTGGVETQYF. The J gene is TRBJ2-5, the V gene TRBV19; 11 nucleotides agree with TRBD1. Germline-derived CDR1 and CDR2 are LNHDA and SQIVND (reference sequence). The CDR3 loop spans 16 amino acids. The V and J ends lost 5 bases and 5 bases, in that order; junction bases with no gene match: 10.

The chain combines TRBV30 with TRBJ1-5; TRBD1 matches at 7 bases. The germline V gene has CDR1 GTSNPN and CDR2 SVGIG (reference sequence). The V gene end was trimmed by 0 bases and the J gene end by 2 bases; junction bases not matched to a gene: 4. This CDR3 contains 15 residues. The DNA for the CDR3 is TGTGCCTGGAGTGTAGGGGGCATGGGCAATCAGCCCCAGCATTTT. It yields the protein CAWSVGGMGNQPQHF.

The chain joins TRBV19 to TRBJ1-1; no definite D call. Germline CDR1 reads LNHDA; CDR2 reads SQIVND (reference sequence). The CDR3 covers 13 residues. V lost 4 bases and J lost 1, with 7 bases in between. The CDR3 DNA follows: TGTGCCAGTAGTAGGCTGAGGAACACTGAAGCTTTCTTT. Translating gives CASSRLRNTEAFF.

V gene TRBV4-1 combines with J gene TRBJ1-2; D might be TRBD1 (5 bases). Trimming stripped 0 bases from V and 4 bases from J, with 12 bases between. CDR3 length equals 15 residues. Per the germline V gene, CDR1 is MGHRA and CDR2 is YSYEKL. CDR3 region: CASSQDGQGTYGYTF. The CDR3 DNA reads TGCGCCAGCAGCCAAGATGGCCAGGGTACCTATGGCTACACCTTC.

This chain joins TRBV5-1 and TRBJ2-7, with TRBD1 matching 7 bases. CDR1 and CDR2 (germline): SGHRS, YFSETQ. The trim removed 0 bases at V and 3 bases at J, leaving 6 bases unmatched. The CDR3 sequence is 15 residues long. The CDR3 sequence is CASSLDGTVFYEQYF. The CDR3 DNA reads TGCGCCAGCAGCTTGGACGGGACAGTCTTCTACGAGCAGTACTTC. Full variable domain (rest looked up from reference TRBV5-1 and TRBJ2-7): KAGVTQTPRYLIKTRGQQVTLSCSPISGHRSVSWYQQTPGQGLQFLFEYFSETQRNKGNFPGRFSGRQFSNSRSEMNVSTLELGDSALYLCASSLDGTVFYEQYFGPGTRLTVT.

The chain is built from TRBV18 and TRBJ1-1; D is uncertain. Germline values: CDR1 KGHSH, CDR2 LQKENI. The CDR3 runs to 15 residues. V lost 3 bases and J 0 bases, leaving 11 bases between the germline ends. In nucleotides, the CDR3 is TGTGCCAGCTCACCTCCGGACGGAATGAACACTGAAGCTTTCTTT. Translated: CASSPPDGMNTEAFF.

The J gene is TRBJ2-7, the V gene TRBV9; unclear D gene. V lost 4 bases and J 0 bases, leaving 11 bases between the germline ends. This CDR3 has 14 residues. Germline V gene data show CDR1 as SGDLS and CDR2 as YYNGEE. CDR3 nucleotides: TGTGCCAGCAGCAGAGGTGGGGACTCCTACGAGCAGTACTTC. Translated: CASSRGGDSYEQYF.